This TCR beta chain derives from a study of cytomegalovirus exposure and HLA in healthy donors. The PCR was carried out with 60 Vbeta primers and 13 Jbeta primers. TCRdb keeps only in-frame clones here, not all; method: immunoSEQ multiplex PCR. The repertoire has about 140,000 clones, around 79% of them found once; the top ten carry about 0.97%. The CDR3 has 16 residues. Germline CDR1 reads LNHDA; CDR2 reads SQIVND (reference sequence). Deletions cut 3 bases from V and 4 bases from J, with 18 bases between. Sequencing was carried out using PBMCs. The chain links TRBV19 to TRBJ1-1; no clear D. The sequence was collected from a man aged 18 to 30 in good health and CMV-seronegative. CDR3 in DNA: TGTGCCAGTAGTATCGATGCGGGATTTGGCGGCACTGAAGCTTTCTTT. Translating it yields CASSIDAGFGGTEAFF.